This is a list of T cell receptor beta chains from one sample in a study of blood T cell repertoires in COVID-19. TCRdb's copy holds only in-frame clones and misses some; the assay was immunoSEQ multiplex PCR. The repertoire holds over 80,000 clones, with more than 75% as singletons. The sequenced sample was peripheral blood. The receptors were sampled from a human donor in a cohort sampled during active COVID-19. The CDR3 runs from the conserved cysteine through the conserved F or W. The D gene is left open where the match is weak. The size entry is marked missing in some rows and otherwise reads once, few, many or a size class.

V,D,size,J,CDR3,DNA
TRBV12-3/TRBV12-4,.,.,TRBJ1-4,CASSLAENEKLFF,TGTGCCAGCAGTTTGGCTGAAAATGAAAAACTGTTTTTT
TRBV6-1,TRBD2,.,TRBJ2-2,CASSELAGGDTGELFF,TGTGCCAGCAGTGAATTAGCGGGAGGGGACACCGGGGAGCTGTTTTTT
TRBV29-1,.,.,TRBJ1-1,CSARRTDTEAFF,TGCAGCGCCCGTAGGACAGACACTGAAGCTTTCTTT
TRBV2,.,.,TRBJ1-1,CASSYPEEAFF,TGTGCCAGCAGTTATCCTGAGGAAGCTTTCTTT
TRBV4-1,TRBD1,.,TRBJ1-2,CASSQGWDSHGYTF,TGCGCCAGCAGCCAAGGGTGGGACAGTCATGGCTACACCTTC
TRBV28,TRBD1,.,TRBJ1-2,CASSSWTGYYGYTF,TGTGCCAGCAGTTCCTGGACAGGGTACTATGGCTACACCTTC
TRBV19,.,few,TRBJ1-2,CASSIGQEDIYGYTF,TGTGCCAGTAGTATAGGGCAGGAAGACATCTATGGCTACACCTTC
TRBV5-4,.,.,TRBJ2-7,CASSRTDIGYEQYF,TGTGCCAGCAGCCGGACGGACATAGGATACGAGCAGTACTTC
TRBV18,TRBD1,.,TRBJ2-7,CASSPGQGSYEQYF,TGTGCCAGCTCACCGGGACAGGGCTCCTACGAGCAGTACTTC
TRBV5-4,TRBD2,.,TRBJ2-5,CASSLAGLAGVQETQYF,TGTGCCAGCAGCTTGGCGGGACTAGCGGGAGTCCAAGAGACCCAGTACTTC
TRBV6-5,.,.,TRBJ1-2,CASRLAPEDYTF,TGTGCCAGCAGGCTGGCGCCAGAGGACTACACCTTC
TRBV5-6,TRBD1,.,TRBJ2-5,CASSLGTGEETQYF,TGTGCCAGCAGCCTGGGGACAGGGGAAGAGACCCAGTACTTC
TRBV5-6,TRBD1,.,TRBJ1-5,CASSRTGGGNQPQHF,TGTGCCAGCAGCCGGACAGGGGGAGGCAATCAGCCCCAGCATTTT
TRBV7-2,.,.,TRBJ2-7,CASSRTELTNYEQYF,TGTGCCAGCAGCCGGACAGAGCTCACAAACTACGAGCAGTACTTC
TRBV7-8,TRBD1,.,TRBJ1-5,CASSLTRTGVGQPQHF,TGTGCCAGCAGCCTTACCCGGACAGGGGTCGGACAGCCCCAGCATTTT
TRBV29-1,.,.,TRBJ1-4,CSVSPGHGLRGEKLFF,TGCAGCGTTTCCCCGGGACACGGTCTCCGCGGTGAAAAACTGTTTTTT
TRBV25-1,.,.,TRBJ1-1,CASSDIHSRGAEAFF,TGTGCCAGCAGTGATATCCATTCCCGCGGCGCTGAAGCTTTCTTT
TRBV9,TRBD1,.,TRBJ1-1,CASSAVTGEAFF,TGTGCCAGCAGCGCCGTGACAGGGGAAGCTTTCTTT
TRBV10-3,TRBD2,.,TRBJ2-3,CAISDPLETSGRSSADTQYF,TGTGCCATCAGTGACCCCCTTGAGACTAGCGGGAGAAGTAGTGCAGATACGCAGTATTTT
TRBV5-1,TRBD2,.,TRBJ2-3,CASSSGLAGDTQYF,TGCGCCAGCAGCTCGGGACTAGCGGGAGATACGCAGTATTTT
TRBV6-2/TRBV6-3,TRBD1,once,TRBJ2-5,CASSSPGQGIGETQYF,TGTGCCAGCAGTTCGCCGGGACAGGGTATCGGAGAGACCCAGTACTTC
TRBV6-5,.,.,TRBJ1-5,CASSQGNSNQPQHF,TGTGCCAGCAGCCAGGGAAATAGCAATCAGCCCCAGCATTTT
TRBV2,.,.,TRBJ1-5,CASSLIGGVRELQHF,TGTGCCAGCAGCCTTATAGGGGGAGTTCGGGAACTCCAGCATTTT
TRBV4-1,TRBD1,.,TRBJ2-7,CASSQAGTAIHEQYF,TGCGCCAGCAGCCAAGCCGGGACAGCCATCCACGAGCAGTACTTC
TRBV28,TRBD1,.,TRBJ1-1,CASSPGQGRISPEAFF,TGTGCCAGCAGTCCGGGACAGGGGAGGATTTCCCCTGAAGCTTTCTTT
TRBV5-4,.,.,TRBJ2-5,CASGHRDRETQYF,TGTGCCAGCGGGCACAGGGATAGAGAGACCCAGTACTTC
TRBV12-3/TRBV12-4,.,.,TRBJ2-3,CASSLQTDTQYF,TGTGCCAGCAGTTTACAGACAGATACGCAGTATTTT
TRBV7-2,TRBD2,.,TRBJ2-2,CASSLGLAGELFF,TGTGCCAGCAGCCTGGGACTAGCTGGGGAGCTGTTTTTT
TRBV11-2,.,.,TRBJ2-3,CASSPYRGTQYF,TGTGCCAGCAGCCCCTATCGGGGTACGCAGTATTTT
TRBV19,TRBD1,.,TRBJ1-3,CASSTRQGSSGNTIYF,TGTGCCAGTAGTACGAGACAGGGAAGCTCTGGAAACACCATATATTTT
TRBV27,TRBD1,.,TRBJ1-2,CATQGAGYGYTF,TGTGCCACGCAGGGGGCAGGCTATGGCTACACCTTC
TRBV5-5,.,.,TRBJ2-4,CASSRDIQRNIQYF,TGTGCCAGCAGCCGGGACATCCAGAGGAACATTCAGTACTTC
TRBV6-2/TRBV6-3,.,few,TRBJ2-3,CASSTGQSTDTQYF,TGTGCCAGCAGTACCGGACAAAGCACAGATACGCAGTATTTT
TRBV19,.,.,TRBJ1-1,CASSIETAFSEAFF,TGTGCCAGTAGTATAGAAACAGCTTTCTCTGAAGCTTTCTTT
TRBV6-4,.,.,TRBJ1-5,CASSDFVTSNQPQHF,TGTGCCAGCAGTGACTTTGTCACAAGCAATCAGCCCCAGCATTTT